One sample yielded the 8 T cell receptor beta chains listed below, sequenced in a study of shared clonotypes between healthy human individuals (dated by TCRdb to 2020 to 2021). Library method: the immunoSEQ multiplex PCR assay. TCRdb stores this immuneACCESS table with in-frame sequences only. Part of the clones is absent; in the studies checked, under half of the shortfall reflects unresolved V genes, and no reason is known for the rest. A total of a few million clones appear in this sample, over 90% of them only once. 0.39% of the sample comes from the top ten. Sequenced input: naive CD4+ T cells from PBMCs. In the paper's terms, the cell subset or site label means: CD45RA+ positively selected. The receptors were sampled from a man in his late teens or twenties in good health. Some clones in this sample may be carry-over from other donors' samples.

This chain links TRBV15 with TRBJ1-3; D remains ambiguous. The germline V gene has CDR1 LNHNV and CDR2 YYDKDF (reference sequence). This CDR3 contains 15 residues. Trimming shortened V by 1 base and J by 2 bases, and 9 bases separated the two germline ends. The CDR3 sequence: CATSRGGSTGNTIYF. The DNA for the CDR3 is TGTGCCACCAGCAGAGGAGGGTCCACTGGAAACACCATATATTTT.

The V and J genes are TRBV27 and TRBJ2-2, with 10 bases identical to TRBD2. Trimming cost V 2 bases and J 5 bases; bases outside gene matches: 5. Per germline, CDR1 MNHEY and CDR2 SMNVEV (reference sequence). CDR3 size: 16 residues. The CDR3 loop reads CASSLLAGVRTGELFF. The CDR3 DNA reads TGTGCCAGCAGTTTACTAGCGGGAGTCCGAACCGGGGAGCTGTTTTTT.

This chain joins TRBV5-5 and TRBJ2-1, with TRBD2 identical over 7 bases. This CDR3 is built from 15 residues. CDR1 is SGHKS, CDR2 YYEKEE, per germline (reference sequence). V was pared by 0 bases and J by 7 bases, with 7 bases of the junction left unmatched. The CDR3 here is CASSLAGRDENEQFF. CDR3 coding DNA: TGTGCCAGCAGCTTGGCGGGGAGGGACGAGAATGAGCAGTTCTTC. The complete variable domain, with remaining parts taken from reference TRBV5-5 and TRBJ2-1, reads DAGVTQSPTHLIKTRGQQVTLRCSPISGHKSVSWYQQVLGQGPQFIFQYYEKEERGRGNFPDRFSARQFPNYSSELNVNALLLGDSALYLCASSLAGRDENEQFFGPGTRLTVL.

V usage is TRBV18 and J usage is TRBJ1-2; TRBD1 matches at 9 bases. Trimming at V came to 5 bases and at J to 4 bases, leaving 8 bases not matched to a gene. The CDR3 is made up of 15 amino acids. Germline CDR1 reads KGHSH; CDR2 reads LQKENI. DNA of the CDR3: TGTGCCAGCTCAGCACAGACAGGGGGGCTCTATGGCTACACCTTC. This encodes CASSAQTGGLYGYTF. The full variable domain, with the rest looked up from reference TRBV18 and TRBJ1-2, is NAGVMQNPRHLVRRRGQEARLRCSPMKGHSHVYWYRQLPEEGLKFMVYLQKENIIDESGMPKERFSAEFPKEGPSILRIQQVVRGDSAAYFCASSAQTGGLYGYTFGSGTRLTVV.

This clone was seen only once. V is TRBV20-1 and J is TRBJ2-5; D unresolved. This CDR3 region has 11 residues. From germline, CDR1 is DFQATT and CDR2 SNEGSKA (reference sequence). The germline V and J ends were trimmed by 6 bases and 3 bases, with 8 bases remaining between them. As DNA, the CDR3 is TGCAGTGCCGCGAAAAAAGAGACCCAGTACTTC. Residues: CSAAKKETQYF.

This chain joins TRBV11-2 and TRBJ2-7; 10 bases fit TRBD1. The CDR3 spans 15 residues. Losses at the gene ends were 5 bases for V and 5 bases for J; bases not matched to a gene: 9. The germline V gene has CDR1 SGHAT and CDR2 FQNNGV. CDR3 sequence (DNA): TGTGCCAGCAGCCCCGGGACAGGGGTTGAGAACGAGCAGTACTTC. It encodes CASSPGTGVENEQYF.

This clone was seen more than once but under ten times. The CDR3 region has the DNA TGCAGCGTTGGGACTGTGAACACTGAAGCTTTCTTT. The encoded protein is CSVGTVNTEAFF. The gene calls are TRBV29-1 and TRBJ1-1, with D unresolved. Germline CDR1 is SQVTM and CDR2 is ANQGSEA. The CDR3 is 12 amino acids. The V end lost 4 bases, the J end lost 0 bases, and 6 bases lay between the germline ends. The full variable domain, rest sourced from reference TRBV29-1 and TRBJ1-1, is SAVISQKPSRDICQRGTSLTIQCQVDSQVTMMFWYRQQPGQSLTLIATANQGSEATYESGFVIDKFPISRPNLTFSTLTVSNMSPEDSSIYLCSVGTVNTEAFFGQGTRLTVV.

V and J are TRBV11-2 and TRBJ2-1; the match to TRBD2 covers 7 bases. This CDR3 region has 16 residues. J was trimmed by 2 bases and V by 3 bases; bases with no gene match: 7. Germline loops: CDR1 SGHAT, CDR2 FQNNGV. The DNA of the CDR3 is TGTGCCAGCAGCTTTATCCCTAGCGGAACCTACAATGAGCAGTTCTTC. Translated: CASSFIPSGTYNEQFF.